The clone carrying this T cell receptor beta chain has more than one count but fewer than ten. In the original processing: Quantification of nucleated cells was approximated via reference gene primer amplification. Assay: immunoSEQ multiplex PCR; the TCRdb copy retains only in-frame clones and omits some. D and trimming were read from the DNA, whereas the V and J calls and clone size are those reported in that table. The sample lists under 350,000 clones, around four fifths occurring once. This sample is part of a study of blood T cell repertoires in COVID-19. Study-wide background: PBMCs, B-cell-depleted T cells, or T cells provided the cDNA or gDNA that made up the material.

The CDR3 contains 12 residues. V lost 4 bases to trimming and J lost 5 bases; unmatched junction nucleotides: 4. Germline CDR1 and CDR2: GTSNPN and SVGIG (reference sequence). The TCR was taken from a man in his 60s who had recovered from COVID-19. The V gene is TRBV30, the J gene TRBJ1-1, with 7 bases aligning to TRBD1. Sequencing was done on a sample of peripheral blood. CDR3 in amino acids: CAWKATGTEAFF. The CDR3 bases are TGTGCCTGGAAAGCGACAGGGACTGAAGCTTTCTTT. Full variable domain (missing parts from reference TRBV30 and TRBJ1-1): SQTIHQWPATLVQPVGSPLSLECTVEGTSNPNLYWYRQAAGRGLQLLFYSVGIGQISSEVPQNLSASRPQDRQFILSSKKLLLSDSGFYLCAWKATGTEAFFGQGTRLTVV.